The 10 T cell receptor beta chains listed next were all sequenced from one sample in a study of patients and donors after allogeneic stem cell transplantation. TCRdb recomputed calls from the RT-PCR reads with MiXCR, one row per CDR3 protein. The sample holds more than 850,000 distinct CDR3 sequences, about a sixth seen once. The sequencing sample was made of blood, either unsorted or a sorted T cell fraction (not recorded which). The receptors stem from a human donor who was either an allogeneic HSCT recipient or a stem cell or donor lymphocyte infusion donor (not recorded which). It is not recorded whose cells these are; they may come from a transplant donor.

The chain employs TRBV11-1 and TRBJ1-1, with D maybe TRBD1 (5 bases). Germline values: CDR1 SGHAT, CDR2 FQDESV (reference sequence). V gave up 5 bases and J gave up 1 base, with 26 bases separating them. The CDR3 runs to 19 residues. The CDR3 nucleotides read TGTGCCAGCAGCCGCCGGCACCGGGGGTTGACGATTCGGAACACTGAAGCTTTCTTT. Amino acid sequence: CASSRRHRGLTIRNTEAFF.

The chain uses TRBV12-3 or TRBV12-4 and TRBJ1-5, with a possible D match to TRBD1 (5 bases). The V gene lost 3 bases and the J gene lost 2 bases, with 11 bases spanning the gap. The length of the CDR3 is 15 residues. In DNA, the CDR3 is TGTGCCAGCAGTTTTCGGACAACTGGCAATCAGCCCCAGCATTTT. It translates to CASSFRTTGNQPQHF.

The gene calls are TRBV27 and TRBJ2-7; tentatively, D is TRBD2 (6 bases). Germline V gene lookup returns CDR1 MNHEY and CDR2 SMNVEV (reference sequence). This CDR3 region has 14 residues. With 9 bases removed from V and 2 bases from J, the gap between germline ends came to 17 bases. Written as DNA, the CDR3 is TGTGCCAGTTCGGGGAGGTTCAGTACCTACGAGCAGTACTTC. Protein product: CASSGRFSTYEQYF.

This clonotype has more than one count but fewer than ten. This chain connects TRBV5-8 to TRBJ2-3; D is perhaps TRBD1 (6 bases). Germline V CDR1 and CDR2: SGHTS, YDEGEE. V lost 3 bases to trimming and J lost 2 bases, with 13 bases between them. The CDR3 length is 15 residues. DNA for the CDR3: TGTGCCAGCAGCTCCGGGACACCAAACACAGATACGCAGTATTTT. This translates into CASSSGTPNTDTQYF.

This clonotype has only a few counts. The chain combines TRBV6-5 with TRBJ1-3; D is undetermined. Trimming stripped 3 bases from V and 2 bases from J, with 11 bases between. CDR3 length equals 15 residues. The germline gives CDR1 MNHEY, CDR2 SVGAGI. The CDR3 DNA reads TGTGCCAGCAGTTATGGGTCTCCTACTGGAAACACCATATATTTT. Protein sequence: CASSYGSPTGNTIYF.

The chain recombines TRBV29-1 with TRBJ2-1; D remains ambiguous. Trimming shortened V by 4 bases and J by 7 bases, and 17 bases separated the two germline ends. Germline V CDR1 and CDR2: SQVTM, ANQGSEA. The CDR3 is 14 amino acids. The CDR3 is CSVARRPGSNEQFF. For the CDR3, the DNA is TGCAGCGTTGCCCGCCGACCAGGATCTAATGAGCAGTTCTTC.

In this sample, this clonotype turned up a few times. V is TRBV2 and J is TRBJ2-1; D is possibly TRBD2 (6 bases). The germline CDR1 and CDR2 sequences are SNHLY and FYNNEI. This CDR3 comprises 12 residues. V was shortened by 10 bases and J by 10 bases, with 17 bases between the two germline ends. CDR3 region: CATGIGGAEQFF. The CDR3 DNA follows: TGTGCCACGGGGATAGGAGGGGCCGAGCAGTTCTTC.

This chain joins TRBV29-1 and TRBJ1-2, with D possibly being TRBD1 (5 bases). Germline CDR1 is SQVTM and CDR2 is ANQGSEA. The CDR3 length is 11 residues. The V end lost 6 bases, the J end lost 4 bases, and 9 bases lay between the germline ends. The chain's CDR3 is CSVRGSYGYTF. In nucleotides, the CDR3 is TGCAGCGTGCGGGGGAGCTATGGCTACACCTTC.

The CDR3 region has the DNA TGCGCCAGCACCGCACAGGGTCTAGGCAATGAGCAGTTCTTC. Encoded protein: CASTAQGLGNEQFF. The rearrangement uses TRBV5-1 and TRBJ2-1; a weak D match, TRBD1 (6 bases). Germline CDR1 SGHRS, CDR2 YFSETQ. The CDR3 runs 14 residues. V lost 6 bases and J lost 6, with 16 bases in between.

The CDR3 sequence: CASRPRQGFYNSEAFF. CDR3 in DNA: TGTGCCAGCAGACCCCGACAGGGATTTTATAATTCTGAAGCTTTCTTT. This rearrangement joins TRBV6-1 to TRBJ1-1; 7 bases are a match to TRBD1. Germline-derived CDR1 and CDR2 are MNHNS and SASEGT. The CDR3 spans 16 residues. J gave up 6 bases and V 6 bases, and 16 bases lay outside the gene matches.